The rows below give T cell receptor beta chains drawn from one sample of a study of T cell responses to AZD1222 COVID-19 vaccine. Profiling relied on immunoSEQ multiplex PCR, and the TCRdb table lists in-frame clones only, not all of them. The sample lists about 190,000 clones, 94% seen once, with about 9% in the top ten. Sequencing used peripheral blood, obtained on day 0 of AZD1222 vaccination. Receptors originate from an adult in good health. CDR3s include the opening cysteine and the closing phenylalanine or tryptophan. D genes are given only for firm matches.

V gene: TRBV30
CDR3 length: 15
J gene: TRBJ1-3
D gene: .
CDR3 protein: CAWSVGRNSGNTIYF

V gene: TRBV6-5
CDR3 length: 10
J gene: TRBJ1-1
D gene: .
CDR3 protein: CASTAVEAFF

V gene: TRBV7-9
CDR3 length: 14
J gene: TRBJ1-1
D gene: .
CDR3 protein: CASSPRRENTEAFF

V gene: TRBV15
CDR3 length: 14
J gene: TRBJ1-1
D gene: .
CDR3 protein: CATSRERSSREAFF

V gene: TRBV25-1
CDR3 length: 16
J gene: TRBJ1-6
D gene: .
CDR3 protein: CASRGARKEGNSPLHF

V gene: TRBV7-7
CDR3 length: 13
J gene: TRBJ2-3
D gene: .
CDR3 protein: CASSLYKADTQYF

V gene: TRBV11-2
CDR3 length: 15
J gene: TRBJ2-7
D gene: .
CDR3 protein: CASSSSTGDSYEQYF

V gene: TRBV28
CDR3 length: 16
J gene: TRBJ2-2
D gene: .
CDR3 protein: CASSAVWDHNTGELFF

V gene: TRBV10-3
CDR3 length: 12
J gene: TRBJ1-1
D gene: .
CDR3 protein: CAIRNLNTEAFF

V gene: TRBV7-9
CDR3 length: 11
J gene: TRBJ2-7
D gene: .
CDR3 protein: CASSSPYEQYF

V gene: TRBV5-4
CDR3 length: 14
J gene: TRBJ1-2
D gene: .
CDR3 protein: CASSLAGLSYGYTF

V gene: TRBV5-1
CDR3 length: 15
J gene: TRBJ1-2
D gene: .
CDR3 protein: CASRVAPDRNYGYTF

V gene: TRBV7-3
CDR3 length: 15
J gene: TRBJ1-2
D gene: .
CDR3 protein: CASSLTGGQSYGYTF

V gene: TRBV4-2
CDR3 length: 16
J gene: TRBJ2-6
D gene: .
CDR3 protein: CASSQEGGTGANVLTF

V gene: TRBV6-5
CDR3 length: 11
J gene: TRBJ2-7
D gene: .
CDR3 protein: CASQPGYEQYF

V gene: TRBV29-1
CDR3 length: 12
J gene: TRBJ2-3
D gene: .
CDR3 protein: CSVGILAEAQYF

V gene: TRBV7-2
CDR3 length: 15
J gene: TRBJ2-2
D gene: .
CDR3 protein: CASSLARTAGGELFF

V gene: TRBV29-1
CDR3 length: 11
J gene: TRBJ1-3
D gene: .
CDR3 protein: CSVVRGNTIYF

V gene: TRBV19
CDR3 length: 13
J gene: TRBJ2-2
D gene: .
CDR3 protein: CASSIGGFGELFF

V gene: TRBV6-5
CDR3 length: 13
J gene: TRBJ2-7
D gene: TRBD1
CDR3 protein: CASRVTGGYEQYF

V gene: TRBV5-8
CDR3 length: 15
J gene: TRBJ2-3
D gene: TRBD1
CDR3 protein: CASSAGTGGTDTQYF

V gene: TRBV6-5
CDR3 length: 14
J gene: TRBJ2-4
D gene: TRBD1
CDR3 protein: CASRPTGIVDIQYF

V gene: TRBV27
CDR3 length: 16
J gene: TRBJ2-5
D gene: .
CDR3 protein: CASSLRGGSYQETQYF

V gene: TRBV5-4
CDR3 length: 14
J gene: TRBJ2-3
D gene: .
CDR3 protein: CASSLGWGPDTQYF

V gene: TRBV27
CDR3 length: 17
J gene: TRBJ2-2
D gene: TRBD2
CDR3 protein: CASRGGSGRANTGELFF

V gene: TRBV27
CDR3 length: 13
J gene: TRBJ1-1
D gene: .
CDR3 protein: CASSFAGYTEAFF

V gene: TRBV4-3
CDR3 length: 17
J gene: TRBJ2-1
D gene: .
CDR3 protein: CASSQDETRGRYNEQFF

V gene: TRBV30
CDR3 length: 13
J gene: TRBJ2-2
D gene: .
CDR3 protein: CAWTPRGAGELFF

V gene: TRBV4-1
CDR3 length: 15
J gene: TRBJ2-5
D gene: .
CDR3 protein: CASSQDPDRQETQYF

V gene: TRBV4-1
CDR3 length: 14
J gene: TRBJ2-1
D gene: .
CDR3 protein: CASSQGQGYNEQFF

V gene: TRBV19
CDR3 length: 13
J gene: TRBJ2-7
D gene: .
CDR3 protein: CASSIAKTYEQYF

V gene: TRBV19
CDR3 length: 13
J gene: TRBJ1-5
D gene: .
CDR3 protein: CASSPIFDQPQHF

V gene: TRBV23-1
CDR3 length: 15
J gene: TRBJ1-2
D gene: .
CDR3 protein: CASSQSSSSEEGYTF

V gene: TRBV7-8
CDR3 length: 16
J gene: TRBJ1-6
D gene: TRBD1
CDR3 protein: CASSLAGQGANSPLHF

V gene: TRBV7-8
CDR3 length: 12
J gene: TRBJ2-3
D gene: .
CDR3 protein: CASSIGSDTQYF

V gene: TRBV28
CDR3 length: 16
J gene: TRBJ2-7
D gene: .
CDR3 protein: CASSRPFREITYEQYF

V gene: TRBV28
CDR3 length: 12
J gene: TRBJ2-7
D gene: .
CDR3 protein: CASSALALEQYF

V gene: TRBV27
CDR3 length: 16
J gene: TRBJ2-5
D gene: TRBD2
CDR3 protein: CASSLGRLAKGETQYF

V gene: TRBV4-3
CDR3 length: 15
J gene: TRBJ2-7
D gene: .
CDR3 protein: CASSQEGGSPYEQYF

V gene: TRBV4-1
CDR3 length: 15
J gene: TRBJ2-7
D gene: .
CDR3 protein: CASSQEALASYEQYF

V gene: TRBV9
CDR3 length: 15
J gene: TRBJ1-4
D gene: TRBD1
CDR3 protein: CASSVGQGDIEKLFF

V gene: TRBV11-3
CDR3 length: 17
J gene: TRBJ2-2
D gene: .
CDR3 protein: CASSPHRGLASTGELFF

V gene: TRBV6-5
CDR3 length: 15
J gene: TRBJ1-2
D gene: TRBD1
CDR3 protein: CASSYNGQGAHGYTF

V gene: TRBV24-1
CDR3 length: 15
J gene: TRBJ2-3
D gene: .
CDR3 protein: CATSTARGGYDTQYF